This T cell receptor beta chain stems from a study of T cells in Graves' hyperthyroidism and ophthalmopathy. What was amplified from RNA transcripts were TCR beta CDR3 regions. During a first-round RT-PCR of the TCR CDR3, the HTBI primer set was used. TCRdb called the multiplex PCR reads again in MiXCR, with one record for every CDR3 protein. The repertoire consists of around 420,000 distinct CDR3 sequences, with approximately 15% occurring once and the leading ten covering around 5.3%. Germline-derived CDR1 and CDR2 are SGHVS and FQNEAQ. This CDR3 is 15 amino acids long. Trimming took 4 bases from V and 0 from J, leaving 10 bases between them. In its sample, this clonotype was seen many times.

This TCR was recovered from a young woman with Graves' hyperthyroidism. The chain employs TRBV7-8 and TRBJ2-1; D may correspond to TRBD1 or TRBD2 (5 bases each). The sample comprised blood. Written as DNA, the CDR3 is TGTGCCAGCAGCTCCCCTGGGGGCTCCTACAATGAGCAGTTCTTC. As protein: CASSSPGGSYNEQFF.